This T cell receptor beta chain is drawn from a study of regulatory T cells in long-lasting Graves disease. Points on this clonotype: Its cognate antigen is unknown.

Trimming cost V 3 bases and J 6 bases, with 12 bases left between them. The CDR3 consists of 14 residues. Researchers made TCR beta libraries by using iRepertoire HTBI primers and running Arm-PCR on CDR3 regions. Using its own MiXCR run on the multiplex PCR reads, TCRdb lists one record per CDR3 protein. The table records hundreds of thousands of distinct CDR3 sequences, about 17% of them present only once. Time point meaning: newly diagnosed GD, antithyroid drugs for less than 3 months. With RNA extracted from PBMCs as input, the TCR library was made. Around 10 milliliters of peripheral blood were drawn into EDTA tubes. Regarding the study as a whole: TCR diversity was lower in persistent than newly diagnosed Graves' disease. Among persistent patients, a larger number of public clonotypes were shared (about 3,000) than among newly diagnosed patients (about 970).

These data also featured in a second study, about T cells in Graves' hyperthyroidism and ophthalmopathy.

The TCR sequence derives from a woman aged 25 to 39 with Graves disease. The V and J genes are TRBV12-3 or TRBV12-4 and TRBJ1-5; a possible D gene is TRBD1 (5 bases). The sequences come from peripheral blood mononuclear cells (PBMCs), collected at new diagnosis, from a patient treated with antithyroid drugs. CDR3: CASSFGAEGQPQHF. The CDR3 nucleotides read TGTGCCAGCAGTTTCGGGGCAGAAGGTCAGCCCCAGCATTTT.